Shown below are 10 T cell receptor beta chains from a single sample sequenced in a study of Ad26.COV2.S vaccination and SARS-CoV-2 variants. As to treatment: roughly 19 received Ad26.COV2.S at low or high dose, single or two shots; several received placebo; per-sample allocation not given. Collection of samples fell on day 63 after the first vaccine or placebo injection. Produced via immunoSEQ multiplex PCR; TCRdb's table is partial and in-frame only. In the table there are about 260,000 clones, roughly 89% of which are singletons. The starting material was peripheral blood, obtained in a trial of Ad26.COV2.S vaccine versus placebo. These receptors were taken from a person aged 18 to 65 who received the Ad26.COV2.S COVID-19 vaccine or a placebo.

CDR3 sequence reads: CASIQNTGELFF. CDR3 sequence (DNA): TGTGCCAGCATTCAGAACACCGGGGAGCTGTTTTTT. The V and J genes are TRBV2 and TRBJ2-2; D is unresolved. V shed 7 bases and J shed 1 base, with 4 bases lying between them. This CDR3 is 12 amino acids long. Germline values: CDR1 SNHLY, CDR2 FYNNEI.

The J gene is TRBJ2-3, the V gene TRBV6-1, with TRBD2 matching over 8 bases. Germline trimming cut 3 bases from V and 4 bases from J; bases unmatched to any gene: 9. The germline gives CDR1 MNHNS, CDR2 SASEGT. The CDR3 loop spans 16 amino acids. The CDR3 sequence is CASSEWTSPTSDTQYF. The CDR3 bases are TGTGCCAGCAGTGAGTGGACTAGCCCGACGTCAGATACGCAGTATTTT.

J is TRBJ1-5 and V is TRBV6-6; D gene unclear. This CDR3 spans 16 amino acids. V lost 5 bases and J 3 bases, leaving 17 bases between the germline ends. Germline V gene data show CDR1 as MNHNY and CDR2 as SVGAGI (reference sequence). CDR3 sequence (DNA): TGTGCCAGCAGTCTAGGGAGGGCCCGGGACAATCAGCCCCAGCATTTT. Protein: CASSLGRARDNQPQHF.

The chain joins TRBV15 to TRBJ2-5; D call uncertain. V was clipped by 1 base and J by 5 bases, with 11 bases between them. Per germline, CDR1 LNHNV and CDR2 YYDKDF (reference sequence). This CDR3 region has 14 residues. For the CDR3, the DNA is TGTGCCACCAGCAGAGGGGGTGATGGGGAGACCCAGTACTTC. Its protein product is CATSRGGDGETQYF.

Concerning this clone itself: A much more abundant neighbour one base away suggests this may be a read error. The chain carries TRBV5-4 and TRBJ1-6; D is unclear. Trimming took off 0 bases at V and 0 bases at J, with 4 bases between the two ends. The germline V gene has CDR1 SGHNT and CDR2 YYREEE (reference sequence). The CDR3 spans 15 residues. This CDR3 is CASSLDSSYNSPLHF. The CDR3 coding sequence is TGTGCCAGCAGCTTGGACAGCTCCTATAATTCACCCCTCCACTTT.

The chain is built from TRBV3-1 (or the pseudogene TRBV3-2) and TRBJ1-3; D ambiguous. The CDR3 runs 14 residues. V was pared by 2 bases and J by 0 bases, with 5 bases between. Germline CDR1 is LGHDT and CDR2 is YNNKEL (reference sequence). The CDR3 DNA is TGTGCCAGCAGCCAAAGGTCCTCTGGAAACACCATATATTTT. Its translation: CASSQRSSGNTIYF.

CDR3 nucleotides: TGTGCCAGCAGCTCCACATCAGGGGGAGGTGGCTACACCTTC. Its translation: CASSSTSGGGGYTF. V gene TRBV6-2 or TRBV6-3 combines with J gene TRBJ1-2; 7 positions match TRBD1. The V gene end was trimmed by 6 bases and the J gene end by 7 bases; junction bases not matched to a gene: 11. Germline-derived CDR1 and CDR2 are MNHEY and SVGEGT. CDR3 length: 14 amino acids.

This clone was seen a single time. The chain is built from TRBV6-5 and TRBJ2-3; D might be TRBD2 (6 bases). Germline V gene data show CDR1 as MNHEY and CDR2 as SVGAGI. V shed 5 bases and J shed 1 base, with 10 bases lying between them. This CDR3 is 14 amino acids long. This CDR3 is CASSLGLRTDTQYF. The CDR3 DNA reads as TGTGCCAGCAGTCTGGGACTTCGCACAGATACGCAGTATTTT.

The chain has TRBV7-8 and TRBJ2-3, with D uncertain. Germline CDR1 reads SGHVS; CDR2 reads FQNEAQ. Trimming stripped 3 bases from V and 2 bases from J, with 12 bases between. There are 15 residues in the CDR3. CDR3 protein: CASSFPLLLTDTQYF. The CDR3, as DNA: TGTGCCAGCAGCTTCCCTTTACTCCTCACAGATACGCAGTATTTT.

The CDR3 sequence: CASSYNIRGSYEQYF. DNA for the CDR3: TGTGCCAGCAGTTATAACATCAGGGGGTCCTACGAGCAGTACTTC. V is TRBV6-6 and J is TRBJ2-7, with 7 bases that match TRBD1. J lost 1 base, V lost 3 bases, and 6 bases had no gene match. In germline, CDR1 is MNHNY, CDR2 SVGAGI (reference sequence). The CDR3 is made up of 15 amino acids.